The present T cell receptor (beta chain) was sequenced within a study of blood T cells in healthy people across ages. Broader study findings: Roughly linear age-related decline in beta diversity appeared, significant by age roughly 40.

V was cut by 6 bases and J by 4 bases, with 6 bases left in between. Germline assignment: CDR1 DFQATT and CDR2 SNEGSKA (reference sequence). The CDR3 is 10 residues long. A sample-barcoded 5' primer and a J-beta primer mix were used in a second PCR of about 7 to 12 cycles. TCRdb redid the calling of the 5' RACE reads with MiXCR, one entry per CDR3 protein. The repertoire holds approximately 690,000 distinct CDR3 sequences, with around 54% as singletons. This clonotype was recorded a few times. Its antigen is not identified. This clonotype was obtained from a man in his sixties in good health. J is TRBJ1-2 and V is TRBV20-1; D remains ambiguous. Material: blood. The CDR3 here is CSASGYGYTF. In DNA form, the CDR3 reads TGCAGTGCCAGTGGCTATGGCTACACCTTC.